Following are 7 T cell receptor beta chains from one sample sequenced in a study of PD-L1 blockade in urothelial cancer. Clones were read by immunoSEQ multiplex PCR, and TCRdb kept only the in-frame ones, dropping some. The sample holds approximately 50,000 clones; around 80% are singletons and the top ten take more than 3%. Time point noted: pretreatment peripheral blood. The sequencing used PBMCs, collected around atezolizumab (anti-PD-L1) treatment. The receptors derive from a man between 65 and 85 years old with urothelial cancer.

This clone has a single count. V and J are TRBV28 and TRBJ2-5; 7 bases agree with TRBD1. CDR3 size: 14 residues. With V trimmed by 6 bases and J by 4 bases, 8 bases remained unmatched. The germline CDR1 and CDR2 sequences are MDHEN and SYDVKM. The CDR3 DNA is TGTGCCAGCAGCCTAAGAGGGGGCCGAGAGACCCAGTACTTC. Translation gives CASSLRGGRETQYF.

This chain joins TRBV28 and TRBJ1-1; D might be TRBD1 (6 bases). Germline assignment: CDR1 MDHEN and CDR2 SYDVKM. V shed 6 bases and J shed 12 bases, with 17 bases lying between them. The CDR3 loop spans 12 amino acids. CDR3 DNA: TGTGCCAGCAGGGATCCAGGGGCCGGGACTTTCTTT. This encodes CASRDPGAGTFF.

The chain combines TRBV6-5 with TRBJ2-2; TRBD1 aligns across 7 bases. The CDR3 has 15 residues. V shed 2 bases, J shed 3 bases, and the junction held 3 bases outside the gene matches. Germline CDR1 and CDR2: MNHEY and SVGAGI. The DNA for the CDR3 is TGTGCCAGCAGTTACGGGACAGTCTACACCGGGGAGCTGTTTTTT. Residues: CASSYGTVYTGELFF.

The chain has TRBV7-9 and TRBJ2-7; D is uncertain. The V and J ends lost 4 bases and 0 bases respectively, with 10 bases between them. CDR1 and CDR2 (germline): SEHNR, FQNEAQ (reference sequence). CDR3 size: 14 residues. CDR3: CASSSPWSSYEQYF. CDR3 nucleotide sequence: TGTGCCAGCAGCTCCCCGTGGAGCTCCTACGAGCAGTACTTC.

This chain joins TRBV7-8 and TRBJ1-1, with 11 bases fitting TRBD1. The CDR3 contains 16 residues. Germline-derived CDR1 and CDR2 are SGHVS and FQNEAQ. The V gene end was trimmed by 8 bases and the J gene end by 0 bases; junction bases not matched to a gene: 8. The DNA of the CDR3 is TGTGCCAGCCGGGGACAGGGGGTATTCATGAACACTGAAGCTTTCTTT. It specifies CASRGQGVFMNTEAFF. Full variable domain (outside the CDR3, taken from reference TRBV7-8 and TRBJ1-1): GAGVSQSPRYKVAKRGQDVALRCDPISGHVSLFWYQQALGQGPEFLTYFQNEAQLDKSGLPSDRFFAERPEGSVSTLKIQRTQQEDSAVYLCASRGQGVFMNTEAFFGQGTRLTVV.

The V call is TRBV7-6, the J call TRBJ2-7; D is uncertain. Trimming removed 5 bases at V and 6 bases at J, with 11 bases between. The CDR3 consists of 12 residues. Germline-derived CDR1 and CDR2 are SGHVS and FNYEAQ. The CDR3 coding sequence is TGTGCCAGCAGCGCAGTGGGCTCCGAGCAGTACTTC. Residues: CASSAVGSEQYF.

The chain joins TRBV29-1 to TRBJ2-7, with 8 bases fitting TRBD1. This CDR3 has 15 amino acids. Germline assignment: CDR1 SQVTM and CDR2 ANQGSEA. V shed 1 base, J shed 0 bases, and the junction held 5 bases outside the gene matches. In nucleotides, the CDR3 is TGCAGCGTTGAAGTCGACAGGGGACTCTCCTACGAGCAGTACTTC. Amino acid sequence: CSVEVDRGLSYEQYF.